The entry below gives a single T cell receptor beta chain sequence along with its context. Its antigen remains unidentified. The data belong to a study of T cell responses to AZD1222 COVID-19 vaccine. Notes on the study in general: Unmutated variant regions reportedly attract nearly half of all spike-specific TCRs. Only a handful of AZD1222 recipients, several in all, had baseline seropositivity. The donors showed a predominance of white British ancestry and of females, with possible underestimation of clonal diversity. After two AZD1222 doses, spike-specific TCR breadth and depth rose versus day 0.

Germline loops: CDR1 SGHKS, CDR2 YYEKEE (reference sequence). The CDR3 spans 13 residues. With 4 bases removed from V and 10 bases from J, the gap between germline ends came to 15 bases. TCRdb's table, derived via immunoSEQ multiplex PCR, lists solely in-frame clones and lacks some. Of 90,000 to 120,000 clones listed, roughly 90% are singletons. The chain links TRBV5-5 to TRBJ2-1; a weak D match, TRBD2 (6 bases). This specimen consisted of peripheral blood, obtained on day 0 of AZD1222 vaccination. This clonotype was obtained from an adult in good health. CDR3 bases: TGTGCCAGCAGCCGATCCGGGACTGGGGAGCAGTTCTTC. Translation: CASSRSGTGEQFF.